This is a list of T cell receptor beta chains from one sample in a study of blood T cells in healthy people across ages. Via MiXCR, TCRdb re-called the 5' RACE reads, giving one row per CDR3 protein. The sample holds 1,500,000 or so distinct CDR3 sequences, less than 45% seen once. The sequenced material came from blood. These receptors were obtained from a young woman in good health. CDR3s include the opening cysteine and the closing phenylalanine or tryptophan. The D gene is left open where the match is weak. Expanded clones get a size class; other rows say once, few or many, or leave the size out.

TGCGCCAGCAGCTTAACTTCCAGCTCCTACAATGAGCAGTACTTC | CASSLTSSSYNEQYF | NA | TRBJ2-7 | NA | TRBV5-1
TGTGCCAGCAGCGTAGGGGAGACAAACACTGAAGCTTTCTTT | CASSVGETNTEAFF | NA | TRBJ1-1 | NA | TRBV9
TGTGCCAGCAGTCCCAGAGCCAGCGGGTACCAAGAGACCCAGTACTTC | CASSPRASGYQETQYF | NA | TRBJ2-5 | few | TRBV27
TGTGCCAGCAGCCCATCCCAGCGGGGGCCCCTCACAGATACGCAGTATTTT | CASSPSQRGPLTDTQYF | TRBD2 | TRBJ2-3 | NA | TRBV7-9
TGCAGTGCTAGTGGGGCTAGCGGGAGGAGCACAGATACGCAGTATTTT | CSASGASGRSTDTQYF | TRBD2 | TRBJ2-3 | few | TRBV20-1
TGTGCCAGCATGGTAGCGGGGGGGATTTGTGAGCAGTTCTTC | CASMVAGGICEQFF | TRBD2 | TRBJ2-1 | NA | TRBV2
TGTGCCAGCAGAGCGTTGGGACTAGCGGGGGAGGATACGCAGTATTTT | CASRALGLAGEDTQYF | TRBD2 | TRBJ2-3 | few | TRBV12-3/TRBV12-4
TGTGCCAGCAGTCTGAGCGGGAGCCAATACGAGCAGTACTTC | CASSLSGSQYEQYF | TRBD2 | TRBJ2-7 | few | TRBV28
TGTGCCACCAGTGATCGCGGGACAGGGTTTACAGATACGCAGTATTTT | CATSDRGTGFTDTQYF | TRBD1 | TRBJ2-3 | few | TRBV24-1
TGCGCCAACAGCCGACTAGGGGGTAGTGACATTCAGTACTTC | CANSRLGGSDIQYF | NA | TRBJ2-4 | NA | TRBV4-1
TGTGCCAGCAGTTTGGACAGGGGTTTGGACACTGAAGCTTTCTTT | CASSLDRGLDTEAFF | TRBD1 | TRBJ1-1 | NA | TRBV12-3/TRBV12-4
TGCAGTGCTAGCGAGACCGGGACTCCGTTTAACACAGATACGCAGTATTTT | CSASETGTPFNTDTQYF | NA | TRBJ2-3 | NA | TRBV20-1
TGTGCTAGTTGCAGAGACACCTATCGGCCCCAGCATTTT | CASCRDTYRPQHF | NA | TRBJ1-5 | NA | TRBV12-5
TGCAGCGTTGAAGAAGGTTTGGAGACCCAGTACTTC | CSVEEGLETQYF | NA | TRBJ2-5 | few | TRBV29-1
TGTGCCAGCAGCGCCCCGTTCCAGCCCCAGCATTTT | CASSAPFQPQHF | NA | TRBJ1-5 | NA | TRBV7-2
TGTGCCAGCAGCCCACCCGGGACAGGGGGCCGACAGCCCCAGCATTTT | CASSPPGTGGRQPQHF | TRBD1 | TRBJ1-5 | NA | TRBV28
TGTGCCAGCAGCCGAGAGATCCGTTTTGGTGAGCAGTTCTTC | CASSREIRFGEQFF | NA | TRBJ2-1 | NA | TRBV7-2
TGCGCCAGCAGCCAAGTACAGGGGACCCTAACAGACGGCTACACCTTC | CASSQVQGTLTDGYTF | TRBD1 | TRBJ1-2 | few | TRBV4-1
TGCAGCGGTAACCACGGGGCCGAGCAGTACTTC | CSGNHGAEQYF | NA | TRBJ2-7 | few | TRBV29-1
TGCAGTGCAGAGGCTCCGGGACTAGCGCAACAAGAGACCCAGTACTTC | CSAEAPGLAQQETQYF | TRBD2 | TRBJ2-5 | few | TRBV20-1
TGTGCCAGCAGCTTCGGGACCCTAGCGACCTACGTCAAGCAGTACTTC | CASSFGTLATYVKQYF | NA | TRBJ2-7 | NA | TRBV7-9
TGTGCCAGCAGCTTAAGAGGAGGATTAGACGAAAAACTGTTTTTT | CASSLRGGLDEKLFF | NA | TRBJ1-4 | few | TRBV13
TGTGCCAGCAGGAGAGGTGCACCTTCGGCCTACGAGCAGTACTTC | CASRRGAPSAYEQYF | NA | TRBJ2-7 | NA | TRBV6-2/TRBV6-3
TGTGCCAGCAGCGAACCTAGACGCGGGGGCACAGATACGCAGTATTTT | CASSEPRRGGTDTQYF | NA | TRBJ2-3 | few | TRBV9
TGCAGTGCTAGAGGCCTTCCCCCTCTCTACAATGAGCAGTACTTC | CSARGLPPLYNEQYF | NA | TRBJ2-7 | NA | TRBV20-1
TGTGCCAGCAGCTTTGATTCTCTAGCGGGGTTGTACTTC | CASSFDSLAGLYF | TRBD2 | TRBJ2-5 | once | TRBV5-6